This T cell receptor beta chain was sequenced during a study of T cells in Graves' hyperthyroidism and ophthalmopathy. The V and J ends lost 7 bases and 3 bases respectively, with 13 bases between them. Germline CDR1 and CDR2: MDHEN and SYDVKM. This CDR3 has 13 residues. The investigators amplified TCR beta CDR3 regions from RNA transcripts. A first-round RT-PCR of the TCR CDR3 used the HTBI primer set. Each CDR3 protein gets one entry after TCRdb re-called the multiplex PCR reads with MiXCR. The sample records roughly 400,000 distinct CDR3 sequences, approximately 15% being singletons. This clonotype was seen repeatedly, ten times or more.

The TCR sequence derives from a woman aged 18-29 years with Graves' hyperthyroidism that later progressed to Graves' ophthalmopathy. Material: blood. V and J are TRBV28 and TRBJ2-7; TRBD2 might be the D (6 bases). CDR3: CASTQDYFYEQYF. In DNA, the CDR3 is TGTGCCAGCACTCAGGACTATTTCTACGAGCAGTACTTC.